Many counts were recorded for the clone carrying this T cell receptor (beta chain). Amplification yielded TCR beta CDR3 regions, with RNA transcripts as the source. The study used the HTBI primer set for a first-round RT-PCR of the TCR CDR3. TCRdb reprocessed the multiplex PCR reads with MiXCR, giving one entry per CDR3 protein. This sample has under 400,000 distinct CDR3 sequences, with about 15% found just once. This record comes from a study of T cells in Graves' hyperthyroidism and ophthalmopathy. From germline, CDR1 is DFQATT and CDR2 SNEGSKA (reference sequence). Trimming at V came to 2 bases and at J to 12 bases, leaving 7 bases not matched to a gene. This CDR3 is 12 amino acids long.

This clonotype originated in a woman aged 60-75 years with Graves' ophthalmopathy. This chain connects TRBV20-1 to TRBJ2-1; 7 bases line up with TRBD2. Sequencing was done on a sample of blood. The chain's CDR3 is CSARPSGEMQFF. CDR3 DNA: TGCAGTGCTAGACCAAGCGGGGAAATGCAGTTCTTC.